Below, 10 T cell receptor beta chains from the same sample are listed, as sequenced in a study of shared clonotypes between healthy human individuals. Repertoires were generated with immunoSEQ multiplex PCR, while TCRdb's copy carries only in-frame clones and drops some. The sample lists just over 2,000,000 clones; approximately 94% were seen once. Terminally differentiated effector memory CD45RA+ cells were excluded from the naive CD8 cells, which were CD45RO-negative and positively selected for CCR7. The source material was naive CD8+ T cells sorted from blood. Receptor source: a young man in good health.

The chain recombines TRBV6-5 with TRBJ2-7; D gene ambiguous. Trimming stripped 2 bases from V and 4 bases from J, with 3 bases between. CDR1 and CDR2 (germline): MNHEY, SVGAGI. The CDR3 is made up of 11 amino acids. CDR3 coding DNA: TGTGCCAGCAGTTACCAGTACGAGCAGTACTTC. Amino acids: CASSYQYEQYF.

As to this clone: Within the sample, other DNA sequences also encode this same CDR3. CDR3 coding DNA: TGTGCCAGCAGCTTGGACCGGGGTAGCACTGAAGCTTTCTTT. This sequence encodes CASSLDRGSTEAFF. The chain uses TRBV5-4 and TRBJ1-1; no definite D call. The germline gives CDR1 SGHNT, CDR2 YYREEE (reference sequence). The V end lost 0 bases, the J end lost 4 bases, and 10 bases lay between the germline ends. The CDR3 is 14 amino acids.

The chain uses TRBV5-6 and TRBJ2-5; D remains ambiguous. Germline assignment: CDR1 SGHDT and CDR2 YYEEEE. This CDR3 comprises 15 residues. V lost 5 bases to trimming and J lost 0 bases, with 14 bases between them. CDR3 nucleotides: TGTGCCAGCAGTTTGAAAGGAGTTTACCAAGAGACCCAGTACTTC. It specifies CASSLKGVYQETQYF.

This rearrangement joins TRBV6-1 to TRBJ2-2, with TRBD2 matching over 13 bases. Germline CDR1 is MNHNS and CDR2 is SASEGT. The CDR3 contains 14 residues. With 6 bases clipped from V and 5 bases from J, the junction kept 0 bases outside the gene matches. The CDR3 DNA reads TGTGCCAGCAGGACTAGCGGGGGGACCGGGGAGCTGTTTTTT. Amino acids: CASRTSGGTGELFF.

This chain joins TRBV5-6 and TRBJ1-1, with D unclear. Germline CDR1 is SGHDT and CDR2 is YYEEEE. The CDR3 is 13 amino acids. The V end was cut by 2 bases, the J end by 1 base, with 6 bases between. CDR3 residues: CASSFWSNTEAFF. CDR3 bases: TGTGCCAGCAGCTTTTGGTCGAACACTGAAGCTTTCTTT.

The chain uses TRBV2 and TRBJ1-5, with D unclear. The length of the CDR3 is 15 residues. Trimming left V 6 bases short and J 0 bases short, with 12 bases between. Germline lookup yields CDR1 SNHLY and CDR2 FYNNEI. For the CDR3, the DNA is TGTGCCAGCAGGGATGAATTTGATAGCAATCAGCCCCAGCATTTT. Its protein is CASRDEFDSNQPQHF. The full variable domain, completed using reference TRBV2 and TRBJ1-5, is EPEVTQTPSHQVTQMGQEVILRCVPISNHLYFYWYRQILGQKVEFLVSFYNNEISEKSEIFDDQFSVERPDGSNFTLKIRSTKLEDSAMYFCASRDEFDSNQPQHFGDGTRLSIL.

The V gene is TRBV15, the J gene TRBJ1-1, with TRBD1 as a possible D gene (5 bases). V lost 5 bases and J 2 bases, leaving 9 bases between the germline ends. CDR1 LNHNV and CDR2 YYDKDF come from the germline V gene (reference sequence). The CDR3 contains 13 residues. CDR3 bases: TGTGCCACCAGCCTCGACAGTAACACTGAAGCTTTCTTT. Its translation is CATSLDSNTEAFF.

V and J are TRBV30 and TRBJ2-7; D not resolved. CDR1 and CDR2 (germline): GTSNPN, SVGIG (reference sequence). Trimming shortened V by 3 bases and J by 2 bases, and 8 bases separated the two germline ends. This CDR3 is built from 12 residues. CDR3 sequence (DNA): TGTGCCTGGAGCAAATACCCCTACGAGCAGTACTTC. It is translated as CAWSKYPYEQYF.

The gene calls are TRBV19 and TRBJ1-5; TRBD1 aligns across 7 bases. Trimming at V came to 6 bases and at J to 4 bases, leaving 9 bases not matched to a gene. The CDR3 contains 15 residues. The germline gives CDR1 LNHDA, CDR2 SQIVND (reference sequence). This chain's CDR3 is CASRVQGFSNQPQHF. Written as DNA, the CDR3 is TGTGCCAGTAGGGTACAGGGGTTTTCTAATCAGCCCCAGCATTTT.

CDR3 protein: CASSVEPTNTGELFF. The CDR3 DNA follows: TGTGCCAGCAGCGTAGAACCCACGAACACCGGGGAGCTGTTTTTT. The chain recombines TRBV9 with TRBJ2-2; D unresolved. CDR1 SGDLS and CDR2 YYNGEE come from the germline V gene. Trimming took off 0 bases at V and 0 bases at J, with 6 bases between the two ends. The CDR3 length is 15 residues.